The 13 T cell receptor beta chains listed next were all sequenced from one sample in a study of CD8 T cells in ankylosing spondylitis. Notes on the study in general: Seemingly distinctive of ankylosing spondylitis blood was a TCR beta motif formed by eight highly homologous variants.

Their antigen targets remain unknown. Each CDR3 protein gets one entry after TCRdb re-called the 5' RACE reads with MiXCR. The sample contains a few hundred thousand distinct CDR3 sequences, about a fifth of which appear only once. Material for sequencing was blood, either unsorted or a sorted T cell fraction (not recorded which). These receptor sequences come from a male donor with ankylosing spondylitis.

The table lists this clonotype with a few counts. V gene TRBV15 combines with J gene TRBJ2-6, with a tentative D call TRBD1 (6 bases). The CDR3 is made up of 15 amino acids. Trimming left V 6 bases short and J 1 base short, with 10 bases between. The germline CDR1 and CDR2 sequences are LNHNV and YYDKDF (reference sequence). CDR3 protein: CATSDRGSGANVLTF. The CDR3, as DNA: TGTGCCACCAGTGATAGGGGGTCTGGGGCCAACGTCCTGACTTTC. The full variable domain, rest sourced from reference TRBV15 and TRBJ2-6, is DAMVIQNPRYQVTQFGKPVTLSCSQTLNHNVMYWYQQKSSQAPKLLFHYYDKDFNNEADTPDNFQSRRPNTSFCFLDIRSPGLGDTAMYLCATSDRGSGANVLTFGAGSRLTVL.

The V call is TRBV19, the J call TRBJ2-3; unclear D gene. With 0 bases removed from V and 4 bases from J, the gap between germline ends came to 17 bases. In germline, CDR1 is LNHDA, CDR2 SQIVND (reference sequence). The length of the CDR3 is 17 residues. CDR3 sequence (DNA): TGTGCCAGTAGTATAGATGGCGGTTGGGGAATCGCAGATACGCAGTATTTT. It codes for CASSIDGGWGIADTQYF.

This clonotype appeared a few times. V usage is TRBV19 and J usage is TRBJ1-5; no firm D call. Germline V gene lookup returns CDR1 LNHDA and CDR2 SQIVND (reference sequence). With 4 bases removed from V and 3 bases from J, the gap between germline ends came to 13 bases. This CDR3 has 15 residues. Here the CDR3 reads CASSKAIAINQPQHF. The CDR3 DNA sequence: TGTGCCAGTAGTAAGGCCATCGCCATCAATCAGCCCCAGCATTTT.

CDR3 bases: TGTGCCAGCAGTTACTCGGGGGCCCCGCAATTTCAAGAGACCCAGTACTTC. Translating it yields CASSYSGAPQFQETQYF. The gene calls are TRBV6-5 and TRBJ2-5, with D possibly matching TRBD1 (6 bases). The CDR3 sequence is 17 residues long. Germline V lookup: CDR1 MNHEY, CDR2 SVGAGI. V lost 0 bases and J 2 bases, leaving 16 bases between the germline ends.

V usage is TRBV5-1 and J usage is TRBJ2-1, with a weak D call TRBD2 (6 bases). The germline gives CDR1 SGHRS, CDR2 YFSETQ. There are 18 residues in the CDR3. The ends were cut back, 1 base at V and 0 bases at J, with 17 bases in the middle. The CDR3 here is CASSLSFLAASSYNEQFF. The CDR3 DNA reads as TGCGCCAGCAGCTTGAGTTTTTTAGCGGCAAGCTCCTACAATGAGCAGTTCTTC.

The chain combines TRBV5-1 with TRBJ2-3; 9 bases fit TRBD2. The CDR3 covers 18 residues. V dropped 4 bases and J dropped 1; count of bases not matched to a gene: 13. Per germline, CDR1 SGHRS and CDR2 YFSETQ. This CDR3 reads CASSIGTSHSKGTDTQYF. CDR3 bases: TGCGCCAGCAGCATCGGGACTAGCCACTCCAAGGGCACAGATACGCAGTATTTT.

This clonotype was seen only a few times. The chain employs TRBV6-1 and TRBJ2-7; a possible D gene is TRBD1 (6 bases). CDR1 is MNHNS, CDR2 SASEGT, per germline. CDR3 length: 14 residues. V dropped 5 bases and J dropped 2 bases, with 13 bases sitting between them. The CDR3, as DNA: TGTGCCAGCAGTAAAGGCGACAGGACCTACGAGCAGTACTTC. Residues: CASSKGDRTYEQYF.

The CDR3 DNA sequence: TGTGCCAGCTCACCGGCCGCGGGAGGGTACAATGAGCAGTTCTTC. Translating it yields CASSPAAGGYNEQFF. This chain joins TRBV18 and TRBJ2-1; 9 bases map to TRBD2. With 3 bases clipped from V and 4 bases from J, the junction kept 4 bases outside the gene matches. The CDR3 covers 15 residues. Germline CDR1 is KGHSH and CDR2 is LQKENI.

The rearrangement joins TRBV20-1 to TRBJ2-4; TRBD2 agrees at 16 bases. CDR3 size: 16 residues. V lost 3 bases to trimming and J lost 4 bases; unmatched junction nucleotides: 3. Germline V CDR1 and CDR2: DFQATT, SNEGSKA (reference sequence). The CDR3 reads CSASGTSGRVKNIQYF. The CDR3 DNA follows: TGCAGTGCTAGTGGGACTAGCGGGAGGGTAAAAAACATTCAGTACTTC.

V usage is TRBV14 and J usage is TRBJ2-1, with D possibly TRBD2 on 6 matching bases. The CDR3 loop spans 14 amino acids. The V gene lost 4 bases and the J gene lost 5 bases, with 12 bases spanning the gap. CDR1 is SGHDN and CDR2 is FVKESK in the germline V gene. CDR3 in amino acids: CASSRLADNNEQFF. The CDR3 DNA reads TGTGCCAGCAGCCGTTTAGCGGACAACAATGAGCAGTTCTTC.

CDR3 loop: CSVTWGNTEAFF. As DNA, the CDR3 is TGCAGCGTTACCTGGGGGAACACTGAAGCTTTCTTT. The chain employs TRBV29-1 and TRBJ1-1; D not resolved. The length of the CDR3 is 12 residues. Germline CDR1 SQVTM, CDR2 ANQGSEA. V was trimmed by 5 bases and J by 1 base, leaving 8 bases between them. The full variable domain, completed using reference TRBV29-1 and TRBJ1-1, is SAVISQKPSRDICQRGTSLTIQCQVDSQVTMMFWYRQQPGQSLTLIATANQGSEATYESGFVIDKFPISRPNLTFSTLTVSNMSPEDSSIYLCSVTWGNTEAFFGQGTRLTVV.

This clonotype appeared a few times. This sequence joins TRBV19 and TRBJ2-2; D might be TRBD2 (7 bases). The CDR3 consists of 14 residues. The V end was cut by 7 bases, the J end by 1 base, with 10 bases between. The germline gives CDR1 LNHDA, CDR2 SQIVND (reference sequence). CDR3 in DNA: TGTGCCAGTAAGCGGGGACAGAACACCGGGGAGCTGTTTTTT. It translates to CASKRGQNTGELFF.

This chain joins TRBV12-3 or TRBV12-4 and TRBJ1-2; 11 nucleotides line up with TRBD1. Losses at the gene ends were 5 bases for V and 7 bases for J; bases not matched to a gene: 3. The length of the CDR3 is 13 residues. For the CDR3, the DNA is TGTGCCAGCAGTGTAGGGACAGGGGGTGGCTACACCTTC. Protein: CASSVGTGGGYTF.